This T cell receptor beta chain appears in the sequencing data of a study of T cells in localized non-small cell lung cancer. The germline CDR1 and CDR2 sequences are WSHSY and SAAADI. CDR3 length equals 13 residues. V lost 2 bases and J lost 7, with 9 bases in between. Study-wide results and limits: Uninvolved nearby lung showed the greatest T cell clonality, exceeding that found in tumor.

The protocol was immunoSEQ multiplex PCR, while the TCRdb copy is restricted to in-frame clones and leaves out a portion. The repertoire consists of about 52,000 clones, with more than 75% occurring once and the leading ten covering approximately 16%. Points on this clone: Antigen specificity is unknown.

The chain is built from TRBV10-2 and TRBJ1-5, with D perhaps TRBD1 (5 bases). Sequencing used PBMCs, obtained before any cancer treatment. The sequence came from a female donor with stage II lung adenocarcinoma. The chain's CDR3 is CASSEGARQPQHF. The CDR3 DNA is TGCGCCAGCAGTGAGGGGGCAAGGCAGCCCCAGCATTTT.